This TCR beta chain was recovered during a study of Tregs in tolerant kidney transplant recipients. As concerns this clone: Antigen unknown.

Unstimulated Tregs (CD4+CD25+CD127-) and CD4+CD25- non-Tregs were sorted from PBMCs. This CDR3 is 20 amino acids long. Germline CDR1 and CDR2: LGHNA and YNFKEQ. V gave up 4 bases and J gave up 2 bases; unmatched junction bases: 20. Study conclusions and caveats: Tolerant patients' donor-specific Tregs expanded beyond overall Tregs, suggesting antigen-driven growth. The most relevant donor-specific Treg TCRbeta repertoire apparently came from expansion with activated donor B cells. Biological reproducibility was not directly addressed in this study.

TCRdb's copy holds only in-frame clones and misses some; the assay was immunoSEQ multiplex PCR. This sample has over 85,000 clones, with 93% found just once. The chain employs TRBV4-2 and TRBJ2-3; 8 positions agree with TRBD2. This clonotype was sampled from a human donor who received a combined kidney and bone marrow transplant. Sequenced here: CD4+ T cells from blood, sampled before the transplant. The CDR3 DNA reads TGTGCCAGCAGCCCTTTTTTTGGCGGGGGGACCACAGCCTACACAGATACGCAGTATTTT. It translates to CASSPFFGGGTTAYTDTQYF.